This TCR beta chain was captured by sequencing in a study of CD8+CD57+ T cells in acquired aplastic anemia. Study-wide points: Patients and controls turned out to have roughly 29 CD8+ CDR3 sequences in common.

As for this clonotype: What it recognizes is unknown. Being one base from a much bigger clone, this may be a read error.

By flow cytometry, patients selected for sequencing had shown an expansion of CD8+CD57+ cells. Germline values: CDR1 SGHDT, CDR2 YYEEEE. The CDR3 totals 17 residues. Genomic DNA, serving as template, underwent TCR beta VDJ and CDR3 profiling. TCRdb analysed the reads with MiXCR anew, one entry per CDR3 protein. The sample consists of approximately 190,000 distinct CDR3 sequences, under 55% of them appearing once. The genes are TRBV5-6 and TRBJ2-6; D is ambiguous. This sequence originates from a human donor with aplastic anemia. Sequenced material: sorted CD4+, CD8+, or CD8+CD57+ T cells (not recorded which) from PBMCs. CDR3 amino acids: CAGSRKGYFSGANVLTF. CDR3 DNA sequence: TGTGCCGGCAGCCGGAAGGGTTACTTCTCTGGGGCCAACGTCCTGACTTTC.